This T cell receptor (beta chain) stems from a study of blood T cell repertoires in COVID-19. Study in general: Collection of acute and convalescent COVID-19 samples took place in the United States, Italy and Spain. PBMCs, B-cell-depleted T cells, or T cells were the source of the cDNA or gDNA that made up the material.

Individuals aged about 18 to 95 years were recruited from some 26 US areas. Cohort 3 donors counted as recovered after two negative PCRs, clearance, or resolved symptoms. Sequencing was performed with immunoSEQ multiplex PCR; in TCRdb, only in-frame clones are kept and a portion is missing. The sample includes a few hundred thousand clones, about 90% of them seen just once. Trimming cost V 2 bases and J 0 bases, with 18 bases left between them. The CDR3 is made up of 17 amino acids. Germline V lookup: CDR1 SGHRS, CDR2 YFSETQ. Sequencing was carried out using PBMCs or T cells enriched from blood (not recorded which). The receptor was derived from a young woman who had recovered from COVID-19. This chain connects TRBV5-1 to TRBJ2-7; no clear D gene. The CDR3 region has the DNA TGCGCCAGCAGCTTCCAGACATCTAAACAGAACTCCTACGAGCAGTACTTC. This encodes CASSFQTSKQNSYEQYF. The full variable domain, rest sourced from reference TRBV5-1 and TRBJ2-7, is KAGVTQTPRYLIKTRGQQVTLSCSPISGHRSVSWYQQTPGQGLQFLFEYFSETQRNKGNFPGRFSGRQFSNSRSEMNVSTLELGDSALYLCASSFQTSKQNSYEQYFGPGTRLTVT.